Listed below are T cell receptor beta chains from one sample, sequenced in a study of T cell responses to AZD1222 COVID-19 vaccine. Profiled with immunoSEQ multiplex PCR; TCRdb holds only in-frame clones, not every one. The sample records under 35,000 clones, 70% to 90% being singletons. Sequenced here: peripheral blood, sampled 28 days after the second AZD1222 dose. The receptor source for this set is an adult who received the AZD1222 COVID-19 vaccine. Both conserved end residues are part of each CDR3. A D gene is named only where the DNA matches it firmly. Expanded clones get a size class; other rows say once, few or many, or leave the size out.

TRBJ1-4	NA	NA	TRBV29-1	CSVKSGALNEKLFF	TGCAGCGTTAAATCAGGGGCCCTGAATGAAAAACTGTTTTTT
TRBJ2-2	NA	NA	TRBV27	CASSSYNTGELFF	TGTGCCAGCAGTTCATACAACACCGGGGAGCTGTTTTTT
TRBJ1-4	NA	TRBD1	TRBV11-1	CASSPRTGLNEKLFF	TGTGCCAGCAGCCCCAGGACAGGACTGAACGAAAAACTGTTTTTT
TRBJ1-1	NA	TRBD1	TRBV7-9	CASSQGQGETEAFF	TGTGCCAGCAGCCAAGGACAGGGGGAGACTGAAGCTTTCTTT
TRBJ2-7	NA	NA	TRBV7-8	CASSLGGMPGRYF	TGTGCCAGCAGCTTAGGCGGAATGCCAGGGCGGTACTTC
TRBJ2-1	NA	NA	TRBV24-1	CATPPLYNEQFF	TGTGCCACCCCCCCTCTATACAATGAGCAGTTCTTC
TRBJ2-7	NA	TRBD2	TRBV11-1	CASSTLAGALYEQYF	TGTGCCAGCAGCACGCTAGCGGGGGCCTTGTACGAGCAGTACTTC
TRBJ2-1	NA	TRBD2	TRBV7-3	CASSLGTSPYNEQFF	TGTGCCAGCAGCTTAGGGACTAGTCCCTACAATGAGCAGTTCTTC
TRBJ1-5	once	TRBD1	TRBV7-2	CASSQDRANQPQHF	TGTGCCAGCAGCCAAGACAGGGCGAATCAGCCCCAGCATTTT
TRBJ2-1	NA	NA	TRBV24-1	CATSDPRRTDEQFF	TGTGCCACCAGTGATCCAAGAAGGACCGATGAGCAGTTCTTC
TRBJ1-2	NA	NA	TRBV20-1	CSANRLAGYTF	TGCAGTGCAAACCGCCTGGCCGGCTACACCTTC
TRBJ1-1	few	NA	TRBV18	CASSPPGLGWSPEAFF	TGTGCCAGCTCACCACCGGGTCTTGGGTGGAGCCCTGAAGCTTTCTTT
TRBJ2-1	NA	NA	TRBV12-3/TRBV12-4	CASSFLSLNEQFF	TGTGCCAGCAGTTTTCTCAGCCTCAATGAGCAGTTCTTC
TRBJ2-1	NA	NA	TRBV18	CASSRTSIHEQFF	TGTGCCAGCTCTCGGACCTCCATCCATGAGCAGTTCTTC
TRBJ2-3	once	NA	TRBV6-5	CASSRGAYTDTQYF	TGTGCCAGCAGCCGCGGGGCGTACACAGATACGCAGTATTTT
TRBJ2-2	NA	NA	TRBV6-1	CASSESPVRNTGELFF	TGTGCCAGCAGTGAATCCCCAGTTAGGAACACCGGGGAGCTGTTTTTT
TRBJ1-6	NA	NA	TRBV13	CGTAYRAQYNSPLHF	TGCGGAACGGCCTACAGGGCGCAATATAATTCACCCCTCCACTTT